Listed below are T cell receptor beta chains from one sample, sequenced in a study of T cells in Graves' hyperthyroidism and ophthalmopathy. TCRdb reprocessed the multiplex PCR reads via MiXCR and lists one record per CDR3 protein. Of roughly 290,000 distinct CDR3 sequences listed, approximately 17% are singletons. Sequencing was carried out using blood. The origin of the receptors is a woman aged 60-70 years with Graves' ophthalmopathy. The CDR3 runs from the conserved cysteine through the conserved F or W. A D gene is named only where the DNA matches it firmly. Clone size is shown for a subset of rows, as once, few, many or a class of expanded clone.

V gene	clone size	J gene	D gene	CDR3 DNA	CDR3 protein
TRBV6-6	NA	TRBJ1-1	TRBD1	TGTGCCAGCAGTTATTCGACAGGGTACACTGAAGCTTTCTTT	CASSYSTGYTEAFF
TRBV9	few	TRBJ1-1	TRBD1	TGTGCCAGCAGCGCGGGAGGGAGACAGGGAGTTTGGAACACTGAAGCTTTCTTT	CASSAGGRQGVWNTEAFF
TRBV11-2	few	TRBJ1-1	NA	TGTGCCAGCAGCTACCGACACATTAACACTGAAGCTTTCTTT	CASSYRHINTEAFF
TRBV7-8	many	TRBJ1-5	TRBD1	TGTGCCAGCAGCGGTGGGGCAGGGGGCTACAATCAGCCCCAGCATTTT	CASSGGAGGYNQPQHF
TRBV7-9	many	TRBJ1-2	TRBD1	TGTGCCAGCGTTGGGACAGGGAACTATGGCTACACCTTC	CASVGTGNYGYTF
TRBV20-1	many	TRBJ1-6	TRBD1	TGCAGTGCCCCGGGACAGATGATTTGGAAGTCCCTCCACTTT	CSAPGQMIWKSLHF
TRBV3-1	many	TRBJ1-6	NA	TGTGCCAGCAGCCCGGCCAGGGTATCACCCCTCCACTTT	CASSPARVSPLHF
TRBV2	NA	TRBJ2-5	NA	TGTGCCAGCAGTGAAGGGCAGCAAGAGACCCAGTACTTC	CASSEGQQETQYF
TRBV15	NA	TRBJ2-5	NA	TGTGCCACCAGCACCCCTAATCACCAAGAGACCCAGTACTTC	CATSTPNHQETQYF
TRBV6-1	many	TRBJ1-5	NA	TGTGCCAGTCAGGACAGACCCAATCAGCCCCAGCATTTT	CASQDRPNQPQHF
TRBV18	many	TRBJ1-4	NA	TGTGCCAGCTCACTTGGACAGCTCACGACCAATGAAAAACTGTTTTTT	CASSLGQLTTNEKLFF
TRBV6-1	many	TRBJ2-3	NA	TGTGCCAGCAGTGAAGCGCTCGGGCGCGATACGCAGTATTTT	CASSEALGRDTQYF
TRBV28	many	TRBJ2-3	TRBD1	TGTGCCAGCAGAAACACAGGGGGTTCGGATACGCAGTATTTT	CASRNTGGSDTQYF
TRBV5-6	NA	TRBJ2-5	NA	TGTGCCAGCAGCTTGGTCATGGGCGCGGAGACCCAGTACTTC	CASSLVMGAETQYF
TRBV5-1	many	TRBJ1-1	NA	TGCGCCAGCAGCTTGGATACAGTATTGAACACTGAAGCTTTCTTT	CASSLDTVLNTEAFF
TRBV7-2	many	TRBJ2-7	NA	TGTGCCAGCAGCTTCCTGGGGGGCTCAGGGGGCGAGCAGTACTTC	CASSFLGGSGGEQYF
TRBV12-3/TRBV12-4	NA	TRBJ2-1	NA	TGTGCCAGCAGACACCCGGGGCCCCAAGTGTTCTTC	CASRHPGPQVFF
TRBV7-2	many	TRBJ2-4	TRBD2	TGTGCCAGCCTCCCCCAACTAGCGGGGGACGGAAACATTCAGTACTTC	CASLPQLAGDGNIQYF
TRBV19	few	TRBJ2-1	TRBD2	TGTGCCAGTAGTCCGGGACTAGCGGAGGGTAGGGGATACAATGAGCAGTTCTTC	CASSPGLAEGRGYNEQFF
TRBV5-1	many	TRBJ2-7	NA	TGCGCCAGCAGCTTGGCCACCGAACCAACAGGGAAAGTCGAGCAGTACTTC	CASSLATEPTGKVEQYF
TRBV20-1	NA	TRBJ2-3	TRBD2	TGCAGTGCTAGACCGACTAGCGGGAGGACAGATACGCAGTATTTT	CSARPTSGRTDTQYF
TRBV5-5	many	TRBJ1-5	TRBD1	TGTGCCAGCAGCTTCGCAGGGGGGAAGGCCCAGCATTTT	CASSFAGGKAQHF
TRBV29-1	many	TRBJ2-1	NA	TGCAGCGTTAGACAGAACAATGAGCAGTTCTTC	CSVRQNNEQFF
TRBV19	NA	TRBJ1-1	TRBD1	TGTGCCAGTACCCTGACAGGGGGCGCAAACACTGAAGCTTTCTTT	CASTLTGGANTEAFF
TRBV3-1	few	TRBJ1-3	NA	TGTGCCAGCAGCCCAGTCGCCCAAAACACCATATATTTT	CASSPVAQNTIYF
TRBV2	many	TRBJ2-2	NA	TGTGCCAGCAGACGGACAGGGAGTCTAGCGGGTGGTCGGGAGCTGTTTTTT	CASRRTGSLAGGRELFF
TRBV19	NA	TRBJ2-1	TRBD2	TGTGCCAGTAGAGAACGTACGGGACTAGTCTACAATGAGCAGTTCTTC	CASRERTGLVYNEQFF